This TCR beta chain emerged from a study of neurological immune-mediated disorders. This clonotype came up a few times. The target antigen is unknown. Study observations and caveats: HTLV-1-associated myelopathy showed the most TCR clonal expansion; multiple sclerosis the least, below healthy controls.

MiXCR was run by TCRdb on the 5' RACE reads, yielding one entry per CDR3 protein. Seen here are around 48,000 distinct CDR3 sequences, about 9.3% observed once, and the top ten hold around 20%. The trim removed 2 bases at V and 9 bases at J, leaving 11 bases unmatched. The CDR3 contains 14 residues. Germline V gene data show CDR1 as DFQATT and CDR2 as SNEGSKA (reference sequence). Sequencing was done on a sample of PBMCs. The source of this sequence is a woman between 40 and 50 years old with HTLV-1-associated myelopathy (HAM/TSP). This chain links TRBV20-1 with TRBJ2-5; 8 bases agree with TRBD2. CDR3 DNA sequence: TGCAGTGCTAGACCCCTGACTAGCGCCGAGGCCCAGTACTTC. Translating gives CSARPLTSAEAQYF.